This TCR beta chain was documented in a study of tumor and adjacent non-tumor tissue in lung cancer. Overall study context: The patients, roughly eleven men and a few women, were about 31 to 80 with stage I to III disease.

Findings of the study overall: Tumor tissue had significantly higher TCR diversity than normal lung. Normal lung showed higher cumulative top 100 clone frequency than tumor.

TCRbeta libraries were built with three rounds of nested PCR, modified from ARM-PCR. TCRdb passed the multiplex PCR reads through MiXCR, listing each CDR3 protein once. Here the sample spans roughly 200,000 distinct CDR3 sequences, 60% to 75% being singletons. The template was RNA from unsorted bulk tissue. Of note for this clonotype: Its antigen is unidentified. Mismatch with germline at one junction end may stem from a read error.

CDR3 length: 14 amino acids. The germline V gene encodes CDR1 DFQATT and CDR2 SNEGSKA (reference sequence). The sequence was obtained from a man aged 55-75 years with non-small cell lung cancer. The V gene is TRBV20-1, the J gene TRBJ1-1; D call uncertain. Sequences were obtained from lung tumor tissue. The CDR3 protein is CSTRVQWNSPEAFF. The CDR3, as DNA: TGCAGTACTAGAGTACAGTGGAATAGCCCTGAAGCTTTCTTT.